The present entry profiles one T cell receptor (beta chain) with its context. In the original workflow: Nucleated cell number was recorded as an estimate derived from reference gene primer amplification. Produced via immunoSEQ multiplex PCR; TCRdb's table is partial and in-frame only. D and trimming come from the DNA, and the V and J calls and clone size come from that table. This table holds 150,000 to 200,000 clones, over 85% found once. CDR3 length equals 11 residues. Germline CDR1 reads DFQATT; CDR2 reads SNEGSKA (reference sequence). With 2 bases removed from V and 8 bases from J, the gap between germline ends came to 9 bases. The data stem from a study of blood T cell repertoires in COVID-19. Across the study: COVID-19 samples, acute and convalescent, were from the United States, Italy and Spain. Sources were T cells, B-cell-depleted T cells, or PBMCs; the material itself was cDNA or gDNA.

Sequencing input: peripheral blood. This clonotype originated in a man in his sixties with active or convalescent COVID-19. This chain uses TRBV20-1 with TRBJ1-1; D is ambiguous. The CDR3 spells CSARNTWEAFF. The CDR3 DNA reads as TGCAGTGCTAGAAATACTTGGGAAGCTTTCTTT.